The entry that follows covers one T cell receptor beta chain sequence. The data belong to a study of cytomegalovirus exposure and HLA in healthy donors. The CDR3 consists of 15 residues. The V segment lost 0 bases and the J segment 0 bases; nucleotides outside the gene matches: 3. CDR1 is SGHRS, CDR2 YFSETQ, per germline. The PCR used 60 Vbeta and 13 Jbeta primers. The protocol was immunoSEQ multiplex PCR, while the TCRdb copy is restricted to in-frame clones and leaves out a portion. This repertoire shows about 170,000 clones, approximately 78% found once; its top ten account for approximately 1%. The rearrangement uses TRBV5-1 and TRBJ2-7; 7 bases are a match to TRBD2. The source is a girl aged 2-10 years in good health and CMV-seropositive. Material: PBMCs. CDR3 protein: CASSLGASGSYEQYF. For the CDR3, the DNA is TGCGCCAGCAGCTTGGGGGCTAGCGGCTCCTACGAGCAGTACTTC.